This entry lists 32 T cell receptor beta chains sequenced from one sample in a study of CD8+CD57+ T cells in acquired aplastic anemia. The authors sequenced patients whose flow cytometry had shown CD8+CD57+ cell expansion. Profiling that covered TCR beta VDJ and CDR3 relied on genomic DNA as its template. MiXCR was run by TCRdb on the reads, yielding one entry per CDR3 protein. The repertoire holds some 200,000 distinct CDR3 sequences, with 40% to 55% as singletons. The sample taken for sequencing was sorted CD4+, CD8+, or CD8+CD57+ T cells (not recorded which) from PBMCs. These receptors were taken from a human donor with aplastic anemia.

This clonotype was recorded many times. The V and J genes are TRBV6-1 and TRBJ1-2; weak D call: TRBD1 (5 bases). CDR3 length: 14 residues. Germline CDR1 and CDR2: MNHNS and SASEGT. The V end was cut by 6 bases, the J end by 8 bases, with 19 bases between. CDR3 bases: TGTGCCAGCAGCTGGGACTACCGGGGAGGGGGCTACACCTTC. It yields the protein CASSWDYRGGGYTF.

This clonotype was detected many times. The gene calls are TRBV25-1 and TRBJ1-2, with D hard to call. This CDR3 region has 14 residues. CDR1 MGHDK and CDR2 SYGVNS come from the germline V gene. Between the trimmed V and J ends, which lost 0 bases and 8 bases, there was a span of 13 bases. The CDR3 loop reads CASSEYWRVAGYTF. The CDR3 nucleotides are TGTGCCAGCAGTGAATATTGGAGGGTGGCGGGCTACACCTTC.

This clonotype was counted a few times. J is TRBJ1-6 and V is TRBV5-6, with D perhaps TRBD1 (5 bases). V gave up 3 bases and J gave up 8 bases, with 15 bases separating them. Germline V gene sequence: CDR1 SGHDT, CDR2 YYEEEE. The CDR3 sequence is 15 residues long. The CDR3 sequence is CASSSRGWGDSPLHF. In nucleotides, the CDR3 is TGTGCCAGCAGCTCGCGAGGGTGGGGGGATTCACCCCTCCACTTT. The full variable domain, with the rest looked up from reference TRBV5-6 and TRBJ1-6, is DAGVTQSPTHLIKTRGQQVTLRCSPKSGHDTVSWYQQALGQGPQFIFQYYEEEERQRGNFPDRFSGHQFPNYSSELNVNALLLGDSALYLCASSSRGWGDSPLHFGNGTRLTVT.

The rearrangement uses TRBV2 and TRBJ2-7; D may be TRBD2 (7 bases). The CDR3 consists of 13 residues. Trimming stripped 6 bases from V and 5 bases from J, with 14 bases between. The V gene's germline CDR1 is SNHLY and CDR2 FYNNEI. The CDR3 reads CASRAGATDEQYF. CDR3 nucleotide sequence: TGTGCCAGCAGGGCGGGGGCCACGGACGAGCAGTACTTC.

The CDR3 DNA is TGCAGTGCTAGATATACCGGGGAGCTGTTTTTT. Translated: CSARYTGELFF. The V and J genes are TRBV20-1 and TRBJ2-2; the D is unclear. The V gene's germline CDR1 is DFQATT and CDR2 SNEGSKA (reference sequence). V was trimmed by 2 bases and J by 5 bases, leaving 3 bases between them. The CDR3 runs 11 residues.

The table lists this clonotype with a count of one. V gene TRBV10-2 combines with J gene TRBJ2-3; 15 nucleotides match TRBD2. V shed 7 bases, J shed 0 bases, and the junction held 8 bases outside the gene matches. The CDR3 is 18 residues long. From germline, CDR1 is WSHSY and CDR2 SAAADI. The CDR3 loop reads CASNYGTSGRTSTDTQYF. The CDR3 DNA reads TGCGCCAGCAACTATGGGACTAGCGGGAGGACTAGCACAGATACGCAGTATTTT.

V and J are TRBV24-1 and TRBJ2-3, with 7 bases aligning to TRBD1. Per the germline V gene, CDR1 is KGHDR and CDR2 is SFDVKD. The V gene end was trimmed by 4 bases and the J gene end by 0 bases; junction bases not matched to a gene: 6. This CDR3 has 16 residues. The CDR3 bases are TGTGCCACCAGTGACCCGGGGACAGATAGCACAGATACGCAGTATTTT. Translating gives CATSDPGTDSTDTQYF.

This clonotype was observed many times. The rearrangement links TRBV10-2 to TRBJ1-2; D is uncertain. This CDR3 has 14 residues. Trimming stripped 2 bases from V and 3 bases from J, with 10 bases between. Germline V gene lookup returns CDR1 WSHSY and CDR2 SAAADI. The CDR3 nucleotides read TGCGCCAGCAGTGAGGTCGACATCCACTATGGCTACACCTTC. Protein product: CASSEVDIHYGYTF.

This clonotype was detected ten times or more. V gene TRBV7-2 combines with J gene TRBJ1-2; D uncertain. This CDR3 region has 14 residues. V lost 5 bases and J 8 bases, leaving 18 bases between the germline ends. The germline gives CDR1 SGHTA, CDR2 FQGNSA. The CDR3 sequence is CASSPRRQVQGYTF. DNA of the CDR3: TGTGCCAGCAGCCCTAGACGCCAGGTTCAGGGCTACACCTTC.

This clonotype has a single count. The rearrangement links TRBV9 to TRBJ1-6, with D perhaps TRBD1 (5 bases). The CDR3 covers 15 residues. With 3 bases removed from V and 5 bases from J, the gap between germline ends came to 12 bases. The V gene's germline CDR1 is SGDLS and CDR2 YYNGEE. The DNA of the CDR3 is TGTGCCAGCAGCGCGCAGGGTGGAGATAATTCACCCCTCCACTTT. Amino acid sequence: CASSAQGGDNSPLHF.

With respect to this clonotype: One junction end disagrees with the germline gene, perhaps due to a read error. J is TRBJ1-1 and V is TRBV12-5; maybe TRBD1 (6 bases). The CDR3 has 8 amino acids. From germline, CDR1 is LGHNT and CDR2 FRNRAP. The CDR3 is CAGGQGTF. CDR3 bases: TGTGCTGGAGGGCAGGGGACCTTT.

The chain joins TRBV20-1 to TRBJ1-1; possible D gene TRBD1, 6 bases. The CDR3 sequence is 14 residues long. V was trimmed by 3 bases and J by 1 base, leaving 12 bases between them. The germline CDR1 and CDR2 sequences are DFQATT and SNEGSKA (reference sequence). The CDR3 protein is CSASLTGQNTEAFF. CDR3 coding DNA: TGCAGTGCTAGTTTGACGGGACAGAACACTGAAGCTTTCTTT.

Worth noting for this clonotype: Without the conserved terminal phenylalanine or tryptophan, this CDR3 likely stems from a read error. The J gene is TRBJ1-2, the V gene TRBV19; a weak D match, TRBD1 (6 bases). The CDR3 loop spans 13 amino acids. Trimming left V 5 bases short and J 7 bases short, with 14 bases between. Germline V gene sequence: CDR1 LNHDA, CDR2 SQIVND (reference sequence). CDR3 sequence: CASSGGTRLGYTY. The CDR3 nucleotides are TGTGCCAGTAGTGGCGGGACACGGCTTGGCTACACCTAC.

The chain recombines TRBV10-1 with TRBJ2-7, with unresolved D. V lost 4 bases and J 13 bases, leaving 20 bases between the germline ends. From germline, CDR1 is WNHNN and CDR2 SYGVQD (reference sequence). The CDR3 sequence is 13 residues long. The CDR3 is CASSANLRAGPYF. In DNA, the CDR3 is TGCGCCAGCAGTGCAAATCTTCGGGCCGGTCCATACTTC.

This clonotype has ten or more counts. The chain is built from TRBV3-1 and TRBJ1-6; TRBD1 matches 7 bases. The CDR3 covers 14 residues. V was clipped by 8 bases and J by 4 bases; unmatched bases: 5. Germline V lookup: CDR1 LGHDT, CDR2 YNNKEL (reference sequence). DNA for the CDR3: TGTGCCAGCCCACCGGGACAGTATAATTCACCCCTCCACTTT. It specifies CASPPGQYNSPLHF.

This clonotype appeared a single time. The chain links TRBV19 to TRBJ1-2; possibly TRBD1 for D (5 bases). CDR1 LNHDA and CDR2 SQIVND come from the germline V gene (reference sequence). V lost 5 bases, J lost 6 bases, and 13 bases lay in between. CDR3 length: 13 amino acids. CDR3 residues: CASSYGGLNGYTF. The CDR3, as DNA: TGTGCCAGTAGTTATGGGGGACTAAATGGCTACACCTTC.

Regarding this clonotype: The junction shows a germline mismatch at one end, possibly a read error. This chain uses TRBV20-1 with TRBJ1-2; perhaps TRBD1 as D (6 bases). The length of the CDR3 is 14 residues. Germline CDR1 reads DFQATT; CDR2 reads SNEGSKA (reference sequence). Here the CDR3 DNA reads TGCAGCGCTAGAGTTGCAGGGGAAAACTATGGCCACACCTTC. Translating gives CSARVAGENYGHTF.

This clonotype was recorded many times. The CDR3 DNA is TGCAGTGCCACGAGCCACAGGGGTAGTGAAGCTTTCTTT. This encodes CSATSHRGSEAFF. V usage is TRBV20-1 and J usage is TRBJ1-1; 7 positions agree with TRBD1. V gave up 6 bases and J gave up 7 bases; unmatched junction bases: 11. The length of the CDR3 is 13 residues. Per germline, CDR1 DFQATT and CDR2 SNEGSKA (reference sequence).

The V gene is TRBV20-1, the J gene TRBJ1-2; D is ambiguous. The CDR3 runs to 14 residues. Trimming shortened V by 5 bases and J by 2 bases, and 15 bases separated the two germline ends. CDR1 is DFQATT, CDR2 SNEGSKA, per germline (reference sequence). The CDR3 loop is CSAAIGNSNYGYTF. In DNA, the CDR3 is TGCAGTGCTGCCATAGGGAATTCAAACTATGGCTACACCTTC.

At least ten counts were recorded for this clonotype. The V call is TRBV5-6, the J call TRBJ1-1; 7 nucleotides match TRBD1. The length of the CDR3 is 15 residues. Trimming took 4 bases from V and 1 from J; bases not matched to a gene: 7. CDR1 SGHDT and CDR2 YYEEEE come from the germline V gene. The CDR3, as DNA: TGTGCCAGCAGCATCCAGGGACAGCCGAACACTGAAGCTTTCTTT. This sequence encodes CASSIQGQPNTEAFF.

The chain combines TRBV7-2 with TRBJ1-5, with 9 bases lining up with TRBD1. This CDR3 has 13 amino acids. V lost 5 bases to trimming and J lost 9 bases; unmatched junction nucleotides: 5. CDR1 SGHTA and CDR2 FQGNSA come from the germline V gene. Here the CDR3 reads CASSLLTGGPQHF. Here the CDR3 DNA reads TGTGCCAGCAGCCTTCTGACAGGGGGGCCCCAGCATTTT.

DNA of the CDR3: TGTGCCAGTAGCATCAGGGCTACCTACGAGCAGTACTTC. Its translation: CASSIRATYEQYF. The chain couples TRBV19 to TRBJ2-7, with D possibly matching TRBD1 (5 bases). The CDR3 contains 13 residues. Trimming pared 6 bases from V and 2 bases from J, leaving 11 bases between. CDR1 LNHDA and CDR2 SQIVND come from the germline V gene (reference sequence). The full variable domain, in which reference TRBV19 and TRBJ2-7 provide the parts outside the CDR3, is DGGITQSPKYLFRKEGQNVTLSCEQNLNHDAMYWYRQDPGQGLRLIYYSQIVNDFQKGDIAEGYSVSREKKESFPLTVTSAQKNPTAFYLCASSIRATYEQYFGPGTRLTVT.

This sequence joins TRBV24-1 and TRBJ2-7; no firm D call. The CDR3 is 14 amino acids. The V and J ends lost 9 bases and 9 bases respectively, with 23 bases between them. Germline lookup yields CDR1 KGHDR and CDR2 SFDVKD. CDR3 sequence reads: CATGSPTRLGGQYF. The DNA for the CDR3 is TGTGCCACCGGTTCTCCGACAAGGTTGGGTGGGCAGTACTTC.

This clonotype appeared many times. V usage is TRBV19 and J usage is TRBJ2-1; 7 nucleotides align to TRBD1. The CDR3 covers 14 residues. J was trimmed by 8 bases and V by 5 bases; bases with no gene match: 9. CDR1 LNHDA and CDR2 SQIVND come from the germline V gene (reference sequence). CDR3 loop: CASSPPGQVDEQFF. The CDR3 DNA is TGTGCCAGTAGTCCTCCCGGACAGGTGGATGAGCAGTTCTTC.

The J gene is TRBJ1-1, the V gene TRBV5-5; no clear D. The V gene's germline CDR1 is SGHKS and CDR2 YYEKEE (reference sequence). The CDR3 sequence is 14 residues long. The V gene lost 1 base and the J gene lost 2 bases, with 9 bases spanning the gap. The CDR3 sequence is CASSLFSTNTEAFF. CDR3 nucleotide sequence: TGTGCCAGCAGCTTGTTCAGTACAAACACTGAAGCTTTCTTT.

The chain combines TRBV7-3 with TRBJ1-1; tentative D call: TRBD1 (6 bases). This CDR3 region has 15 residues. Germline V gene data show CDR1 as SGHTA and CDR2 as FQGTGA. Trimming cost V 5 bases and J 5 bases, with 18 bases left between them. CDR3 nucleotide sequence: TGTGCCAGCAGCCGGGAAGGGGGAGGGAGGACTGAAGCTTTCTTT. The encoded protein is CASSREGGGRTEAFF.

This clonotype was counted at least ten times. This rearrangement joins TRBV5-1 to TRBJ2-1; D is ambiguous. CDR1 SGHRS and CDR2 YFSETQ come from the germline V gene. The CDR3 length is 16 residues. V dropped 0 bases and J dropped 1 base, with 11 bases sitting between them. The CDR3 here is CASSLVTAASYNEQFF. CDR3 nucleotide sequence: TGCGCCAGCAGCTTGGTAACAGCCGCTTCCTACAATGAGCAGTTCTTC.

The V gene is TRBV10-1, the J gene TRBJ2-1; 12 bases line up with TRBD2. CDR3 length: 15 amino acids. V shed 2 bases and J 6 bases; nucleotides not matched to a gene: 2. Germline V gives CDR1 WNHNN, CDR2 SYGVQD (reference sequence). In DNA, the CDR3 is TGCGCCAGCAGTGAGAGACTAGCGGGGGCCAATGAGCAGTTCTTC. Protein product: CASSERLAGANEQFF.

CDR3 in DNA: TGCGCCAGCAGCTTAATACCGGGAGTCCCCTACAATGAGCAGTTCTTC. It translates to CASSLIPGVPYNEQFF. The chain employs TRBV10-2 and TRBJ2-1; maybe TRBD2 (6 bases). The CDR3 is made up of 16 amino acids. Germline loops: CDR1 WSHSY, CDR2 SAAADI. Trimming cost V 6 bases and J 2 bases, with 17 bases left between them.

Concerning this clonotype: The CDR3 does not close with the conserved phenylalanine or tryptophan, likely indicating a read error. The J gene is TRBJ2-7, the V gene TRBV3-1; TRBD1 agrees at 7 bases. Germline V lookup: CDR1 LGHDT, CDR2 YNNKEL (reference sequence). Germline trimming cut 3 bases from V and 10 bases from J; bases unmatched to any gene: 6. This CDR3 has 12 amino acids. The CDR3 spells CASSQNRGSQYL. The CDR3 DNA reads TGTGCCAGCAGCCAGAACAGGGGATCCCAGTACCTC.

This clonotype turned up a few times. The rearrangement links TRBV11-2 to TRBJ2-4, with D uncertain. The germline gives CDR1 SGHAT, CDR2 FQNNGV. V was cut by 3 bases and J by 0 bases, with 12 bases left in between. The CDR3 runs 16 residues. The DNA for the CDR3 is TGTGCCAGCAGCTTCTTGGCTGGGGTAGCCAAAAACATTCAGTACTTC. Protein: CASSFLAGVAKNIQYF.

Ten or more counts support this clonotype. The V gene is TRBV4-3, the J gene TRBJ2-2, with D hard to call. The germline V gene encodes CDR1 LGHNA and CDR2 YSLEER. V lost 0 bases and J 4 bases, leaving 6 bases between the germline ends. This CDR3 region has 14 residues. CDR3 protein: CASSQDGFTGELFF. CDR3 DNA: TGCGCCAGCAGCCAAGACGGATTCACCGGGGAGCTGTTTTTT.